Listed below are T cell receptor beta chains from one sample, sequenced in a study of CD8 T cells in Susac syndrome. MiXCR, applied by TCRdb to the immunoSEQ multiplex PCR reads, yields one record per CDR3 protein. In the table there are hundreds of thousands of distinct CDR3 sequences, around 85% of which are singletons. Sequenced sample: CD8+ T cells from PBMCs. The source of these receptors is a human donor with multiple sclerosis. The CDR3 runs from the conserved cysteine through the conserved F or W. A D gene is named only where the DNA matches it firmly. Size tells how often a clone was seen (once, few, many) or the class of an expanded clone, and some rows leave it out.

v_gene,d_gene,abundance,j_gene,CDR3nt,CDR3aa
TRBV28,-,-,TRBJ2-7,TGTGCCAGCCAAACAGTAAAACAGGGTACGGGGGAGCAGTACTTC,CASQTVKQGTGEQYF
TRBV28,-,-,TRBJ2-2,TGTGCCAGCAGTTTTCCCGGACCTTCCGGGGAGCTGTTTTTT,CASSFPGPSGELFF
TRBV27,TRBD1,-,TRBJ1-2,TGTGCCAGCAGTTTGACGACAGGGGTCTATGGCTACACCTTC,CASSLTTGVYGYTF
TRBV7-9,-,-,TRBJ2-5,TGTGCCAGCAGCTTAGTGGCAGCCCAAGAGACCCAGTACTTC,CASSLVAAQETQYF
TRBV3-1,-,-,TRBJ1-3,TGTGCCAGCAGCCAAGATCGCATCTCTGGAAACACCATATATTTT,CASSQDRISGNTIYF
TRBV28,TRBD1,-,TRBJ1-4,TGTGCCAGCAGTCCCGACCTGACAGGGGGGAATGAAAAACTGTTTTTT,CASSPDLTGGNEKLFF
TRBV28,-,-,TRBJ2-3,TGTGCCAGCCGGAGTCCCGGTGGCACAGATACGCAGTATTTT,CASRSPGGTDTQYF
TRBV9,TRBD1,-,TRBJ2-1,TGTGCCAGCAGCCCCCTGGGACAGGGGGCGAGGAATGAGCAGTTCTTC,CASSPLGQGARNEQFF
TRBV28,-,-,TRBJ2-2,TGTGCCAGCAGTTTGCTAGCGTTGAACACCGGGGAGCTGTTTTTT,CASSLLALNTGELFF
TRBV19,TRBD2,-,TRBJ2-7,TGTGCCAGTAGTTCTCTAGAGGGGACTAAAGGCTACGAGCAGTACTTC,CASSSLEGTKGYEQYF
TRBV7-9,-,-,TRBJ2-1,TGTGCCAGCAGCTTAGCGGTGCCCCTAGCAGGTGAGCAGTTCTTC,CASSLAVPLAGEQFF
TRBV6-6,-,-,TRBJ1-4,TGTGCCAGCAGTTTCAACGACCGTCCTGAAAAACTGTTTTTT,CASSFNDRPEKLFF
TRBV12-3/TRBV12-4,-,-,TRBJ1-1,TGTGCCAGCACCTTAGACCGAGGGGAAGCTTTCTTT,CASTLDRGEAFF
TRBV18,TRBD2,once,TRBJ2-1,TGTGCCAGCTCACCAAATGAACGAGCGAACGGGAGGAGCTCCTACAATGAGCAGTTCTTC,CASSPNERANGRSSYNEQFF
TRBV5-4,-,-,TRBJ2-7,TGTGCCAGCAGCTTTGGCGGGAAGGACGAGCAGTACTTC,CASSFGGKDEQYF
TRBV3-1,TRBD2,-,TRBJ2-7,TGTGCCAGCAGCCAAGTGGAGAGACTAGCGGGAGACTGGGTCTACGAGCAGTACTTC,CASSQVERLAGDWVYEQYF
TRBV7-3,TRBD2,-,TRBJ2-7,TGTGCCAGCAGCTTACTAGCGGGCCCCTCCTACGAGCAGTACTTC,CASSLLAGPSYEQYF
TRBV7-3,-,once,TRBJ2-3,TGTGCCAGCAGCTTAAGGGCCGCTAGCACAGATACGCAGTATTTT,CASSLRAASTDTQYF
TRBV15,-,-,TRBJ2-5,TGTGCCACCAGCAGAGATATCCCGGGATCGGAGACCCAGTACTTC,CATSRDIPGSETQYF
TRBV5-4,-,-,TRBJ1-2,TGTGCCAGCAGCCCGACAGCGTCTACTATCCGCTACACCTTC,CASSPTASTIRYTF
TRBV7-9,-,-,TRBJ2-1,TGTGCCAGCAGGTTAACCCCATCCAATGAGCAGTTCTTC,CASRLTPSNEQFF
TRBV5-6,-,-,TRBJ1-1,TGTGCCAGCAGCTTGGACTTCTCGGCGACTGAAGCTTTCTTT,CASSLDFSATEAFF
TRBV19,-,-,TRBJ2-5,TGTGCCAGTAGTATGGCCAGTAAAGAGACCCAGTACTTC,CASSMASKETQYF
TRBV4-3,TRBD2,-,TRBJ2-5,TGCGCCAGCAGCCAAGATTGGACTAGCGGCCAAGAGACCCAGTACTTC,CASSQDWTSGQETQYF
TRBV6-1,-,few,TRBJ1-4,TGTGCCAGCAGCCCTGGAGGGAAGACTAATGAAAAACTGTTTTTT,CASSPGGKTNEKLFF
TRBV28,-,-,TRBJ1-5,TGTGCCAGCAGTTTCTGGCCACTTAGCAATCAGCCCCAGCATTTT,CASSFWPLSNQPQHF
TRBV10-3,TRBD2,once,TRBJ2-7,TGTGCCATCAGTGAGTCAGCGGGAGGGCCCTCCTACGAGCAGTACTTC,CAISESAGGPSYEQYF
TRBV4-1,-,-,TRBJ2-2,TGCGCCAGCAGCCAAGAAGGGGCCCTCGGGGAGCTGTTTTTT,CASSQEGALGELFF
TRBV30,TRBD1,-,TRBJ2-7,TGTGCCAGCGCGACCGGGACAGGTCGCACCGAGCAGTACTTC,CASATGTGRTEQYF
TRBV28,-,-,TRBJ2-2,TGTGCCAGCAGTTTCGGGGGTACGGACACCGGGGAGCTGTTTTTT,CASSFGGTDTGELFF
TRBV28,-,-,TRBJ1-2,TGTGCCAGCAGTTTGTTCGTTTTGGGCGAAGACTATGGCTACACCTTC,CASSLFVLGEDYGYTF
TRBV4-3,-,few,TRBJ2-7,TGCGCCAGCAGCCAAGATTCAGGGCAGACTTACGAGCAGTACTTC,CASSQDSGQTYEQYF
TRBV15,-,-,TRBJ2-7,TGTGCCACCAGCAGAGATAAGGGTGGAGTCGACTACTCCTACGAGCAGTACTTC,CATSRDKGGVDYSYEQYF
TRBV6-2/TRBV6-3,TRBD1,-,TRBJ2-7,TGTGCCAGCGGGACAGGGGTCCCATACGAGCAGTACTTC,CASGTGVPYEQYF
TRBV18,-,-,TRBJ1-1,TGTGCCAGCTCACCTGTTCCCCCTCTCACACGAGCTTTCTTT,CASSPVPPLTRAFF
TRBV5-1,TRBD2,once,TRBJ2-1,TGCGCCAGCAGCTTGGTCCTAGTGACTAGCGGGGTTAATGAGCAGTTCTTC,CASSLVLVTSGVNEQFF
TRBV5-6,-,-,TRBJ1-2,TGTGCCAGCAGCTTCAGAAACAGCCCGCTGGGTGGCTACACCTTC,CASSFRNSPLGGYTF
TRBV28,TRBD1,once,TRBJ2-7,TGTGCCAGCAGTTTAACGGGACAGTTATACGAGCAGTACTTC,CASSLTGQLYEQYF
TRBV6-1,-,-,TRBJ2-1,TGTGCCAGCAGCTCCCCCGACAGGTCTCGGTCCTACAATGAGCAGTTCTTC,CASSSPDRSRSYNEQFF
TRBV12-3/TRBV12-4,-,-,TRBJ2-6,TGTGCCAGCAGTTTCGCGTTGGCTGGGGCCAACGTCCTGACTTTC,CASSFALAGANVLTF
TRBV5-4,-,-,TRBJ2-7,TGTGCCAGCAGCCCCGAGCGGTCCTCCTACGAGCAGTACTTC,CASSPERSSYEQYF
TRBV28,TRBD2,-,TRBJ2-2,TGTGCCAGCAGCCCCCTTGGGGCTGGACTAGCGGGAGGAGGTACCGGGGAGCTGTTTTTT,CASSPLGAGLAGGGTGELFF
TRBV11-2,-,-,TRBJ1-1,TGTGCCAGCAGCTTAGTGGGGTCTTTGGGGATCCCTGAAGCTTTCTTT,CASSLVGSLGIPEAFF
TRBV15,-,once,TRBJ1-1,TGTGCCACCAGCAGAGATGGGTCGGTAACTGAAGCTTTCTTT,CATSRDGSVTEAFF